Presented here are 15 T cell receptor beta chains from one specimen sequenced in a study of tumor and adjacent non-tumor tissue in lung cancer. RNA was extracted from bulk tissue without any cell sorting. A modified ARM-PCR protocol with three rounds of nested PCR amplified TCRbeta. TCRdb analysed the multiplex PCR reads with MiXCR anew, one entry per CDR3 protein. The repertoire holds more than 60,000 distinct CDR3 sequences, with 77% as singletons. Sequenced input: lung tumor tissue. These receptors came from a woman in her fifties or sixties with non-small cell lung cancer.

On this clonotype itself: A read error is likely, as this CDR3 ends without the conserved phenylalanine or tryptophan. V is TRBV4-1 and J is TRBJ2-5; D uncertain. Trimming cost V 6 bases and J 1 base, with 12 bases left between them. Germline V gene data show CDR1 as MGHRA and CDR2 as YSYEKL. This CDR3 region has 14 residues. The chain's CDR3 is CASSLQLRQETQYI. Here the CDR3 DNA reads TGCGCCAGCAGTCTACAACTCCGCCAAGAGACCCAGTACATC.

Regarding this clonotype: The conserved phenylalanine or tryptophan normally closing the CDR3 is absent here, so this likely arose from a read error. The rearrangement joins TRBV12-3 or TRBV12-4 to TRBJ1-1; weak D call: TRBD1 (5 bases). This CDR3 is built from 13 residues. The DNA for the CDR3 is TGTGTCAGCAGCGACAGTCAGGAGACTGAAGCTTTCTAT. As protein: CVSSDSQETEAFY.

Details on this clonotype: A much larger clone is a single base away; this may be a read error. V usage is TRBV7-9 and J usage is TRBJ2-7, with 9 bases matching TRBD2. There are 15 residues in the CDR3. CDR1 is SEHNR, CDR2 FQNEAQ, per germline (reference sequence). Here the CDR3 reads CVSKRAGGAFDEQYF. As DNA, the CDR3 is TGTGTCAGCAAACGAGCGGGAGGCGCGTTCGACGAGCAGTACTTC.

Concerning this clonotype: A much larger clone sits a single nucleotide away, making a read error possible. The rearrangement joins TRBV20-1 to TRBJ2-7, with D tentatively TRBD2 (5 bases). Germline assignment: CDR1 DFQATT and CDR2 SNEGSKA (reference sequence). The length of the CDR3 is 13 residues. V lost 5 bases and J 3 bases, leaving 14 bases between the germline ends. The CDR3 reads CSASRGSFYEQYF. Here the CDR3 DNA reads TGCAGTGCTTCTAGAGGGAGCTTCTACGAGCAGTACTTC.

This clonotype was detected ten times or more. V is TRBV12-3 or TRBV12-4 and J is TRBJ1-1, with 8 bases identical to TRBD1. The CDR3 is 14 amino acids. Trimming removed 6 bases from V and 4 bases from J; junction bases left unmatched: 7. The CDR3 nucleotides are TGTGCCAGCAGCGGACAGGGCGGGGGCACTGAAGCTTTCTTT. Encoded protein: CASSGQGGGTEAFF.

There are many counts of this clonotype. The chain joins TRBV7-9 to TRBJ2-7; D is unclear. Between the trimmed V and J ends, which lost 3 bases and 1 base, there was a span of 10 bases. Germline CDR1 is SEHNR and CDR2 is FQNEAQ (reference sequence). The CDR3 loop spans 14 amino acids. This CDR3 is CASSLGSVSYEQYF. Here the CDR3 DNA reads TGTGCCAGCAGCTTGGGCAGCGTATCCTACGAGCAGTACTTC.

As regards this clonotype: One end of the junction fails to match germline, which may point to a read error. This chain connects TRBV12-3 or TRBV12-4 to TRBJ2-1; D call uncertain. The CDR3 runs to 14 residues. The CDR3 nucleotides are TGTGCCAGCAGGCTCCTAGGTTCCTACAATGGGCAGTTCTTC. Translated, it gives CASRLLGSYNGQFF.

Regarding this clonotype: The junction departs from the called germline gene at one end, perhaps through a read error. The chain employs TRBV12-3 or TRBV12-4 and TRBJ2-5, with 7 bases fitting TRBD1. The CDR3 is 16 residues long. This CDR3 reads CGSSSSRQGTQEAQYF. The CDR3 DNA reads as TGTGGCAGCAGTTCCTCTCGACAGGGCACCCAAGAGGCCCAGTACTTC.

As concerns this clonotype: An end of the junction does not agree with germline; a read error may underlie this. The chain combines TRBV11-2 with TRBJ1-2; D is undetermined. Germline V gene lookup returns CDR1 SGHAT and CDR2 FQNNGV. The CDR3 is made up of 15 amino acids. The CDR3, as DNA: TGTGCCACCAGCTTAGATCTGATGTCTCCCTATGGCTACACCTTC. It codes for CATSLDLMSPYGYTF.

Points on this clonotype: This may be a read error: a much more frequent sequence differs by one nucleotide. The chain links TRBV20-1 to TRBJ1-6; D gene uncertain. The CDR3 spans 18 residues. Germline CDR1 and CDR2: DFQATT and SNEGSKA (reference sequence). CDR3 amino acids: CTARDQPRTGRVNSPLHF. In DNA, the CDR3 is TGCACTGCTAGAGATCAACCTAGGACTGGTAGGGTAAATTCACCCCTCCACTTT.

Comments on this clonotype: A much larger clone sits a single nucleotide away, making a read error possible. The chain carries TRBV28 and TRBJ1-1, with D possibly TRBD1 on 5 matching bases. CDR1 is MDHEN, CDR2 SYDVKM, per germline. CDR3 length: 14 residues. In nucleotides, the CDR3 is TGTGCCAGCGGTTTAATAGGGGTGGACACTGAAGCTTTCTTT. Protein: CASGLIGVDTEAFF.

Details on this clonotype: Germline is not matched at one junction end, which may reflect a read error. The CDR3 spells CSVEKGATSGMTYSEQFF. The CDR3 coding sequence is TGCAGCGTTGAAAAGGGGGCGACTAGCGGGATGACCTACAGTGAGCAGTTCTTC. The J gene is TRBJ2-1, the V gene TRBV29-1, with 11 nucleotides matching TRBD2. Germline V gives CDR1 SQVTM, CDR2 ANQGSEA. This CDR3 contains 18 residues.

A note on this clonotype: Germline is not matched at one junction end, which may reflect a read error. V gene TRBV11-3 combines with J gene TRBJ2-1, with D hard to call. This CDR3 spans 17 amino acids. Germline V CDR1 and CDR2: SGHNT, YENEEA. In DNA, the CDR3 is TGTGCCAGTAGCTTAGGGATTAGCAGCAGCTCCTACAATGAACAGTTCTTC. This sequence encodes CASSLGISSSSYNEQFF.

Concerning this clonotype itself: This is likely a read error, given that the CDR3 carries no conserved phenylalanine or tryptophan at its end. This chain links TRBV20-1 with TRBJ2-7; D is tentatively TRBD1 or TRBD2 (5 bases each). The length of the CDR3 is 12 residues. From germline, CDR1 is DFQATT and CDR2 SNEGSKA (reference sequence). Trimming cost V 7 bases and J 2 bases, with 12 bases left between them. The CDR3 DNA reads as TGCAGTGGCGCCAGGGAGACCTACGAGCAGTACTCC. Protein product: CSGARETYEQYS.

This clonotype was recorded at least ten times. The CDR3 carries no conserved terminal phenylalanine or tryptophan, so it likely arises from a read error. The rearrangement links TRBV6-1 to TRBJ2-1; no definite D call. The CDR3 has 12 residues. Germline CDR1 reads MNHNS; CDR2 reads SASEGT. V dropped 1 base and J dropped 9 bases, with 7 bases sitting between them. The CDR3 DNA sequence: TGTGCCAGCAGTGAAGTCGTGGGTGAGCAGTTCCTC. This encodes CASSEVVGEQFL.